A single sample gave rise to the 15 T cell receptor beta chains below, sequenced in a study of OX40 agonist ivuxolimab in advanced cancers. Profiled with immunoSEQ multiplex PCR; TCRdb holds only in-frame clones, not every one. In the table there are tens of thousands of clones, 88% of which are singletons. The specimen comprised CD4+ or CD8+ T cells sorted from blood, sampled in a trial of the OX40 agonist ivuxolimab. These receptors all stem from an adult with an advanced solid tumor such as melanoma, head and neck, liver or kidney cancer.

This clone was seen more than once but under ten times. The chain is built from TRBV28 and TRBJ1-2; no reliable D call. Germline V gives CDR1 MDHEN, CDR2 SYDVKM. There are 12 residues in the CDR3. Trimming took 8 bases from V and 4 from J, leaving 11 bases between them. CDR3 in DNA: TGTGCCAGCTCCGGGCCGTTCTATGGCTACACCTTC. Protein sequence: CASSGPFYGYTF.

This chain uses TRBV6-6 with TRBJ2-7; TRBD2 aligns across 7 bases. The CDR3 totals 14 residues. Germline CDR1 reads MNHNY; CDR2 reads SVGAGI (reference sequence). V shed 0 bases and J 1 base; nucleotides not matched to a gene: 0. The CDR3 reads CASSYSGGSYEQYF. Here the CDR3 DNA reads TGTGCCAGCAGTTACTCGGGGGGGTCCTACGAGCAGTACTTC.

The V gene is TRBV5-1, the J gene TRBJ1-2; the D gene is possibly TRBD1 (6 bases). From germline, CDR1 is SGHRS and CDR2 YFSETQ. The V end was cut by 3 bases, the J end by 2 bases, with 14 bases between. This CDR3 is built from 15 residues. Written as DNA, the CDR3 is TGCGCCAGCAGCTCCAGGGGAGCTGGGAACTATGGCTACACCTTC. Protein sequence: CASSSRGAGNYGYTF.

This clone is a singleton in its sample. V and J are TRBV9 and TRBJ1-1, with D unclear. The germline V and J ends were trimmed by 0 bases and 5 bases, with 8 bases remaining between them. In germline, CDR1 is SGDLS, CDR2 YYNGEE. This CDR3 has 13 amino acids. The CDR3 DNA sequence: TGTGCCAGCAGCGTAGAGGTGGGGACTGAAGCTTTCTTT. As protein: CASSVEVGTEAFF.

The genes are TRBV7-3 and TRBJ2-1, with 8 bases that match TRBD2. The length of the CDR3 is 13 residues. The ends lost 10 bases at V and 4 bases at J; junction bases unmatched: 6. CDR1 is SGHTA, CDR2 FQGTGA, per germline. CDR3 DNA sequence: TGTGCCACCTCGGGGGGGCGATACAATGAGCAGTTCTTC. Amino acid sequence: CATSGGRYNEQFF.

The rearrangement links TRBV6-1 to TRBJ2-3; D remains unclear. The V gene's germline CDR1 is MNHNS and CDR2 SASEGT. The V end was cut by 1 base, the J end by 6 bases, with 5 bases between. The CDR3 loop spans 12 amino acids. The CDR3 protein is CASSEEVDTQYF. CDR3 coding DNA: TGTGCCAGCAGTGAAGAGGTCGATACGCAGTATTTT.

The chain combines TRBV5-1 with TRBJ2-2, with 8 bases fitting TRBD2. Germline CDR1 is SGHRS and CDR2 is YFSETQ. The CDR3 has 15 amino acids. J lost 4 bases, V lost 2 bases, and 4 bases had no gene match. This chain's CDR3 is CASSFGGGGTGELFF. CDR3 bases: TGCGCCAGCAGCTTCGGGGGGGGCGGCACCGGGGAGCTGTTTTTT. The full variable domain, in which reference TRBV5-1 and TRBJ2-2 provide the parts outside the CDR3, is KAGVTQTPRYLIKTRGQQVTLSCSPISGHRSVSWYQQTPGQGLQFLFEYFSETQRNKGNFPGRFSGRQFSNSRSEMNVSTLELGDSALYLCASSFGGGGTGELFFGEGSRLTVL.

This clone was seen just once. As the CDR3 is not closed by the conserved phenylalanine or tryptophan, this likely results from a read error. The limits of the CDR3 on the DNA are not certain, so only TCRdb's listed CDR3 is given. V and J are TRBV21-1 and TRBJ1-6. TRBV21-1 is reported as a pseudogene. Termini included, the CDR3 measures 15 amino acids. The CDR3 spells CASSKVKGLNSPLHL.

The V gene is TRBV13, the J gene TRBJ2-1; possibly TRBD1 for D (6 bases). The CDR3 loop spans 16 amino acids. Looked up from germline, CDR1 is PRHDT and CDR2 is FYEKMQ (reference sequence). V gave up 5 bases and J gave up 5 bases, with 19 bases separating them. The CDR3 loop is CASSPWGLSTNNEQFF. The CDR3 DNA reads as TGTGCCAGCAGCCCTTGGGGGCTATCAACGAACAATGAGCAGTTCTTC. The full variable domain, completed using reference TRBV13 and TRBJ2-1, is AAGVIQSPRHLIKEKRETATLKCYPIPRHDTVYWYQQGPGQDPQFLISFYEKMQSDKGSIPDRFSAQQFSDYHSELNMSSLELGDSALYFCASSPWGLSTNNEQFFGPGTRLTVL.

The chain is built from TRBV20-1 and TRBJ2-5; D uncertain. This CDR3 contains 11 residues. Germline values: CDR1 DFQATT, CDR2 SNEGSKA (reference sequence). V was shortened by 0 bases and J by 6 bases, with 5 bases between the two germline ends. The CDR3, as DNA: TGCAGTGCTAGAGATGGTCAGACCCAGTACTTC. It translates to CSARDGQTQYF.

This clone was seen a few times. The chain combines TRBV19 with TRBJ1-1, with D uncertain. V was cut by 6 bases and J by 6 bases, with 8 bases left in between. Germline lookup yields CDR1 LNHDA and CDR2 SQIVND (reference sequence). This CDR3 has 11 amino acids. The CDR3 reads CASRRVSEAFF. Here the CDR3 DNA reads TGTGCCAGTAGGAGAGTTTCTGAAGCTTTCTTT.

The rearrangement links TRBV6-1 to TRBJ1-5; no firm D call. Germline CDR1 and CDR2: MNHNS and SASEGT. The length of the CDR3 is 12 residues. V gave up 3 bases and J gave up 7 bases, with 7 bases separating them. The CDR3 nucleotides read TGTGCCAGCAGTGAGAAAACGCAGCCCCAGCATTTT. Its translation is CASSEKTQPQHF.

This clone was counted between two and nine times. The chain employs TRBV5-6 and TRBJ1-1; D may be TRBD1 (6 bases). There are 17 residues in the CDR3. The germline V gene encodes CDR1 SGHDT and CDR2 YYEEEE. The V and J ends lost 2 bases and 0 bases respectively, with 17 bases between them. This chain's CDR3 is CASSFRVGGQVNTEAFF. CDR3 DNA: TGTGCCAGCAGCTTTAGGGTCGGGGGGCAGGTGAACACTGAAGCTTTCTTT.

The genes are TRBV12-5 and TRBJ2-6; no reliable D call. Trimming stripped 1 base from V and 0 bases from J, with 10 bases between. The CDR3 is made up of 17 amino acids. The germline V gene encodes CDR1 LGHNT and CDR2 FRNRAP. The CDR3 loop reads CASGLATDFSGANVLTF. In nucleotides, the CDR3 is TGTGCTAGTGGTTTGGCGACGGATTTCTCTGGGGCCAACGTCCTGACTTTC.

The chain employs TRBV9 and TRBJ1-1, with D unresolved. The ends were cut back, 3 bases at V and 10 bases at J, with 19 bases in the middle. The V gene's germline CDR1 is SGDLS and CDR2 YYNGEE. This CDR3 spans 14 amino acids. CDR3 DNA: TGTGCCAGCAGCGCCACCGCAGGCCAGGTGAGAGCTTTCTTT. This codes for CASSATAGQVRAFF.